This T cell receptor beta chain came from a study of T-cell reconstitution after alpha-beta-depleted transplantation in children. TCRbeta library preparation incorporated unique molecular identifiers. TCRdb analysed the PCR reads with MiXCR anew, one entry per CDR3 protein. In the table there are about a million distinct CDR3 sequences, less than 30% of which are singletons. The CDR3 totals 14 residues. Germline CDR1 is DFQATT and CDR2 is SNEGSKA (reference sequence). The ends were cut back, 3 bases at V and 2 bases at J, with 11 bases in the middle. The TCR originated in a boy younger than two who had a stem cell transplant for SCID, so the T cells may come from the graft donor. This specimen consisted of PBMCs, mostly from graft donor cells, obtained 360 days after TCRalphabeta/CD19-depleted stem cell transplant. The chain carries TRBV20-1 and TRBJ1-5, with D possibly matching TRBD1 (5 bases). Here the CDR3 DNA reads TGCAGTGCTAGGAAGGGGTCGGGCAATCAGCCCCAGCATTTT. This gives the protein CSARKGSGNQPQHF.